Listed here is a single T cell receptor beta chain. As yet, its antigen is unknown. Other DNA sequences in this specimen translate into the identical CDR3. The table came from immunoSEQ multiplex PCR; TCRdb's copy has only in-frame clones and leaves some out. Here the sample spans roughly 34,000 clones, around 80% being singletons. These data come from a study of T cells in narcolepsy. Study at large: Patients with NT1 or NT2 and healthy control donors were enrolled. Study observations and caveats: No autoreactive T cell clone sequences appeared in some memory CD4+ repertoires.

Germline V gene data show CDR1 as DFQATT and CDR2 as SNEGSKA (reference sequence). The ends were cut back, 6 bases at V and 3 bases at J, with 8 bases in the middle. This CDR3 has 11 residues. This TCR was sampled from a human donor with narcolepsy. The gene calls are TRBV20-1 and TRBJ2-5; weak D call: TRBD2 (5 bases). Sequenced: CD45RA- memory CD4+ T cells from PBMCs. The CDR3 reads CSARAEETQYF. The CDR3 nucleotides are TGCAGTGCACGAGCGGAAGAGACCCAGTACTTC.